This TCR beta chain was retrieved from a study of CD8 T cells in ankylosing spondylitis. CDR1 KGHDR and CDR2 SFDVKD come from the germline V gene. The V and J ends lost 3 bases and 0 bases respectively, with 10 bases between them. The CDR3 has 15 amino acids. Regarding the study as a whole: Blood of patients with ankylosing spondylitis appeared to be characterized by a TCR beta motif of seven or eight highly homologous variants.

From the 5' RACE reads, TCRdb called clonotypes with MiXCR, one entry per CDR3 protein. The sample records around 450,000 distinct CDR3 sequences, 25% to 30% being singletons. This clonotype was counted between two and nine times. Its cognate antigen is unknown. The chain carries TRBV24-1 and TRBJ2-5; D uncertain. The specimen was blood, either unsorted or a sorted T cell fraction (not recorded which). The TCR sequence derives from a male donor with ankylosing spondylitis. The CDR3 is CATSDPPPDQETQYF. CDR3 nucleotides: TGTGCCACCAGTGATCCTCCGCCGGACCAAGAGACCCAGTACTTC.